These 6 T cell receptor beta chains were sequenced from one sample in a study of shared clonotypes between healthy human individuals. TCRdb's table, derived via immunoSEQ multiplex PCR, lists solely in-frame clones and lacks some. Counted here are about 560,000 clones, around 81% occurring once; the ten biggest clones make up 12%. Sample: PBMCs. All receptors derive from a woman aged 40 to 55 in good health. Some clones in this sample may be carry-over from other donors' samples.

The J gene is TRBJ1-2, the V gene TRBV10-3; 7 bases are shared with TRBD1. Germline-derived CDR1 and CDR2 are ENHRY and SYGVKD. The CDR3 consists of 14 residues. J gave up 8 bases and V 4 bases, and 10 bases lay outside the gene matches. CDR3 DNA: TGTGCCATCAGTGCCGACAGGGCCTCAGGAGGCTACACCTTC. Residues: CAISADRASGGYTF.

The CDR3 loop is CASRGHTDTQYF. CDR3 sequence (DNA): TGTGCCAGCAGGGGACACACAGATACGCAGTATTTT. The V gene is TRBV6-1, the J gene TRBJ2-3; a weak D match, TRBD1 (6 bases). This CDR3 spans 12 amino acids. The V and J ends lost 6 bases and 2 bases respectively, with 6 bases between them. Per germline, CDR1 MNHNS and CDR2 SASEGT.

This chain links TRBV27 with TRBJ2-5, with D hard to call. Germline CDR1 MNHEY, CDR2 SMNVEV (reference sequence). The CDR3 has 15 residues. Trimming cost V 2 bases and J 3 bases, with 13 bases left between them. The CDR3 protein is CASSLLLSPKETQYF. The CDR3 DNA sequence: TGTGCCAGCAGTTTACTTCTCAGTCCTAAAGAGACCCAGTACTTC.

The chain combines TRBV28 with TRBJ2-3; D not certain. V was trimmed by 2 bases and J by 2 bases, leaving 14 bases between them. There are 16 residues in the CDR3. Germline V gene data show CDR1 as MDHEN and CDR2 as SYDVKM. CDR3 bases: TGTGCCAGCAGTTTACCCTACTTGGGAAACACAGATACGCAGTATTTT. Amino acid sequence: CASSLPYLGNTDTQYF.

The rearrangement links TRBV29-1 to TRBJ1-3; 8 bases are shared with TRBD1. V lost 7 bases and J lost 3; bases outside the gene matches: 14. The CDR3 sequence is 16 residues long. Looked up from germline, CDR1 is SQVTM and CDR2 is ANQGSEA. The CDR3 DNA is TGCAGCGGGCTCAGGGACAGGCTACGTCTTGGAAACACCATATATTTT. This encodes CSGLRDRLRLGNTIYF.

The rearrangement joins TRBV7-8 to TRBJ1-5, with a weak D call TRBD1 (5 bases). Trimming shortened V by 2 bases and J by 1 base, and 12 bases separated the two germline ends. The V gene's germline CDR1 is SGHVS and CDR2 FQNEAQ. The CDR3 is made up of 16 amino acids. CDR3 residues: CASSLLGVRSNQPQHF. The CDR3 DNA follows: TGTGCCAGCAGCTTATTGGGGGTAAGGAGCAATCAGCCCCAGCATTTT.